A selection of T cell receptor beta chains follows, all from one sample in a study of vaccination and CD4 T cells after COVID-19. These receptors' antigens are unknown. TCRdb re-called the PCR reads with MiXCR, one entry per CDR3 protein. The sample yields approximately 9,500 distinct CDR3 sequences, about 26% seen once. Sample: CD4+ T cells from blood, cultured in vitro, taken after SARS-CoV-2 vaccination. The receptors stem from a human donor who had recovered from COVID-19. Each CDR3 is given with its conserved first and last residue. The order of the fields is clone size, V gene, J gene, D gene, CDR3 DNA, CDR3 protein. D genes are given only for firm matches. Rows may omit the clone size; those that give it use once, few, many or a size class.

>few|TRBV7-7|TRBJ2-1|TRBD1
TGTGCTAGCAGCCTCACAGGGGGCATGCGGGGTGAGCAGTTCTTC
CASSLTGGMRGEQFF
>few|TRBV4-3|TRBJ2-4|TRBD1
TGCGCCAGCAGCCAAGATTCAGGGGGTCCGGGGTACTTC
CASSQDSGGPGYF
>few|TRBV7-9|TRBJ1-1|-
TGTGCCAGCAGCTCGACGACACCTTTGAACACTGAAGCTTTCTTT
CASSSTTPLNTEAFF
>-|TRBV30|TRBJ2-7|TRBD2
TGTGCCTGGAGGGTGGCGGGAGGTGCCTACGAGCAGTACTTC
CAWRVAGGAYEQYF
>-|TRBV5-1|TRBJ2-3|-
TGCGCCAGCAGCTTAGCAGCTGTAGATACGCAGTATTTT
CASSLAAVDTQYF
>-|TRBV20-1|TRBJ1-2|-
TGCAGTGCTAGAGATGGTGGCTACACCTTC
CSARDGGYTF
>few|TRBV11-2|TRBJ2-6|-
TGTGCCAGCAGCTTAGCTGGGTCAGTACGCTCTGGGGCCAACGTCCTGACTTTC
CASSLAGSVRSGANVLTF
>-|TRBV11-3|TRBJ1-1|-
TGTGCCAGCAGCCCCTCCAGGGACACTGAAGCTTTCTTT
CASSPSRDTEAFF
>-|TRBV7-2|TRBJ1-2|TRBD1
TGTGCCAGCAGCTTGGACAGGTGGAACTATGACTACACCTTC
CASSLDRWNYDYTF
>-|TRBV5-1|TRBJ2-1|TRBD2
TGCGCCAGCAGCGGACTAGCGTCCTCCTACAATGAGCAGTTCTTC
CASSGLASSYNEQFF
>-|TRBV24-1|TRBJ1-2|-
TGTGCCACCAGTGATCGGGTATCTTCGGGCTACACCTTC
CATSDRVSSGYTF
>-|TRBV7-2|TRBJ2-1|TRBD2
TGTGCCAGCAGCCCCTCCGGGACTAGGGTATACAATGAGCAGTTCTTC
CASSPSGTRVYNEQFF
>few|TRBV20-1|TRBJ2-3|-
TGCAGTGCTAGGGGGACACCTAGCACAGATACGCAGTATTTT
CSARGTPSTDTQYF
>few|TRBV9|TRBJ2-7|TRBD2
TGTGCCAGCGGACTAGCGGGAGCCGAGCAGTACTTC
CASGLAGAEQYF
>-|TRBV9|TRBJ2-2|-
TGTGCCAGCAGCGTAGATCAGTCTCCCGCCGGGGAGCTGTTTTTT
CASSVDQSPAGELFF
>few|TRBV7-9|TRBJ1-2|TRBD1
TGTGCCAGCAGCCAAAGCCTTATGTCTAGAGGCCAGGGGGCCTATGGCTACACCTTC
CASSQSLMSRGQGAYGYTF
>-|TRBV6-5|TRBJ1-1|-
TGTGCCAGCAGTTACAGGGGAGGGGGTACTGAAGCTTTCTTT
CASSYRGGGTEAFF
>few|TRBV30|TRBJ1-1|-
TGTGCCTGGAGTGTACGCGGCACTGAAGCTTTCTTT
CAWSVRGTEAFF
>few|TRBV20-1|TRBJ2-1|TRBD2
TGCAGTGCTACAGGGACTAGCACCTATGAGCAGTTCTTC
CSATGTSTYEQFF
>once|TRBV12-3/TRBV12-4|TRBJ1-2|-
TGTGCCAGCAGTCCCTCCGGGGGAACCACACATGGCTACACCTTC
CASSPSGGTTHGYTF
>-|TRBV2|TRBJ1-5|-
TGTGCCAGCAGTGAAAACCTCGCAGGGTACCAGCCCCAGCATTTT
CASSENLAGYQPQHF